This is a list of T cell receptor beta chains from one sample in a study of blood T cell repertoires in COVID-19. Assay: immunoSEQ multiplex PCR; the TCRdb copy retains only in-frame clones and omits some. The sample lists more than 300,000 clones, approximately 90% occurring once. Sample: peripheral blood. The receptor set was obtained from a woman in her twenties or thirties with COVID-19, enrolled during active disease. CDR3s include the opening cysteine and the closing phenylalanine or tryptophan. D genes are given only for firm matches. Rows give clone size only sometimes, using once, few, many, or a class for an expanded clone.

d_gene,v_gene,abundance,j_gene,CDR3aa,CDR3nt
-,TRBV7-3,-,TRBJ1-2,CASSLNTGLGYTF,TGTGCCAGCAGCTTAAATACAGGGCTAGGCTACACCTTC
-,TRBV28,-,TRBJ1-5,CASSFFRGSNQPQHF,TGTGCCAGCAGTTTCTTCAGGGGTAGCAATCAGCCCCAGCATTTT
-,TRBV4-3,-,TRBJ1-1,CASSQAPQGFSTEAFF,TGCGCCAGCAGCCAGGCACCACAGGGTTTCAGCACTGAAGCTTTCTTT
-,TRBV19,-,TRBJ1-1,CASMGGQLEAFF,TGTGCCAGTATGGGGGGGCAGCTAGAAGCTTTCTTT
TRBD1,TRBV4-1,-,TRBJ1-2,CASSQEGTAPYGYTF,TGCGCCAGCAGCCAAGAAGGGACAGCTCCATATGGCTACACCTTC
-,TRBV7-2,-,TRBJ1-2,CASSSTESSTYTF,TGTGCCAGCAGTTCGACAGAGAGCTCGACCTACACCTTC
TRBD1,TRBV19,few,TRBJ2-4,CASSIGRTGARGAKNIQYF,TGTGCCAGTAGTATAGGTCGGACAGGGGCGAGGGGAGCCAAAAACATTCAGTACTTC
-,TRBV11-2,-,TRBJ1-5,CASSPAGGGQPQHF,TGTGCCAGCAGCCCGGCAGGCGGAGGACAGCCCCAGCATTTT
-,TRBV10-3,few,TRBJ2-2,CAISGLDTGELFF,TGTGCCATCAGTGGACTGGACACCGGGGAGCTGTTTTTT
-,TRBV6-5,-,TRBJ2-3,CASTGGWVPDTQYF,TGTGCCAGCACTGGCGGGTGGGTCCCAGATACGCAGTATTTT
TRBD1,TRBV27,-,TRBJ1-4,CASSPQSRDRETNEKLFF,TGTGCCAGCAGTCCCCAGTCCCGGGACAGGGAGACTAATGAAAAACTGTTTTTT
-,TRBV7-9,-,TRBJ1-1,CASSSRGRGRNTEAFF,TGTGCCAGCAGCTCGAGAGGTCGGGGGAGGAACACTGAAGCTTTCTTT
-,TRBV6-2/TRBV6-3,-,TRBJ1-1,CASSSWGENTEAFF,TGTGCCAGCAGCAGTTGGGGGGAGAACACTGAAGCTTTCTTT
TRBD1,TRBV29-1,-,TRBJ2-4,CSVLVGQINIQYF,TGCAGCGTTTTAGTGGGACAGATAAACATTCAGTACTTC
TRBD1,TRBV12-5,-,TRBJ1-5,CASGLTGGGQPQHF,TGTGCTAGTGGTTTGACAGGGGGAGGCCAGCCCCAGCATTTT
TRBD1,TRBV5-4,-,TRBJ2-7,CASSPSGTGFGEQYF,TGTGCCAGCAGTCCTTCCGGGACAGGGTTCGGCGAGCAGTACTTC
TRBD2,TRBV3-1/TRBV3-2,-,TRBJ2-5,CASSPPRSGGSQETQYF,TGTGCCAGCAGCCCCCCGCGGAGCGGGGGGTCACAAGAGACCCAGTACTTC
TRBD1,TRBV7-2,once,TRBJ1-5,CASSLGVGTVNNQPQHF,TGTGCCAGCAGCTTAGGGGTTGGGACAGTCAACAATCAGCCCCAGCATTTT
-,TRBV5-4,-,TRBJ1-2,CASSPDVSGYGYTF,TGTGCCAGCAGCCCCGACGTATCAGGCTATGGCTACACCTTC
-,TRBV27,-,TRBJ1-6,CASKATTGTNNSPLHF,TGTGCCAGCAAGGCTACGACCGGGACAAATAATTCACCCCTCCACTTT
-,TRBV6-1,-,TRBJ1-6,CASSELGGGSPLHF,TGTGCCAGCAGTGAGCTAGGGGGTGGTTCACCCCTCCACTTT
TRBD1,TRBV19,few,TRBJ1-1,CASKDRERNTEAFF,TGTGCCAGTAAGGACAGGGAAAGGAACACTGAAGCTTTCTTT
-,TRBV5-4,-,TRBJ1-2,CASSFRAGYGYTF,TGTGCCAGCAGCTTTAGGGCGGGCTATGGCTACACCTTC
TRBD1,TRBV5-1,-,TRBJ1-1,CATRTGGVGTEAFF,TGCGCCACCAGGACAGGGGGCGTTGGGACTGAAGCTTTCTTT
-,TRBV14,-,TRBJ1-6,CASSHLEGSPLHF,TGTGCCAGCAGCCATCTAGAGGGATCACCCCTCCACTTT
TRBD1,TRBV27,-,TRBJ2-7,CASSLGQGVSYEQYF,TGTGCCAGCAGTCTGGGACAGGGGGTCTCCTACGAGCAGTACTTC
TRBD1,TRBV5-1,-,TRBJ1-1,CASSLAAGTGGTEAFF,TGCGCCAGCAGCTTGGCGGCCGGGACAGGGGGCACTGAAGCTTTCTTT
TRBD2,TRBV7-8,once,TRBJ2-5,CASNGLAGYQETQYF,TGTGCCAGCAACGGACTAGCGGGGTACCAAGAGACCCAGTACTTC
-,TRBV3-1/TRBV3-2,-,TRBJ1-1,CASRSPKNTEAFF,TGTGCCAGCAGGTCTCCTAAGAACACTGAAGCTTTCTTT
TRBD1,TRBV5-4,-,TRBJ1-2,CASSSGTAYGYTF,TGTGCCAGCAGCTCCGGGACAGCCTATGGCTACACCTTC
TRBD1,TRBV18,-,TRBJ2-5,CASSPSRGRETQYF,TGTGCCAGCTCACCCTCGAGGGGGCGCGAGACCCAGTACTTC
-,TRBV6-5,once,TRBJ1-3,CASKLRGISGNTIYF,TGTGCCAGCAAGTTGAGGGGGATCTCTGGAAACACCATATATTTT
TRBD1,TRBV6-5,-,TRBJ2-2,CASSYGTANTGELFF,TGTGCCAGCAGTTACGGGACAGCCAACACCGGGGAGCTGTTTTTT
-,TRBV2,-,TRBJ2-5,CASSDLEETQYF,TGTGCCAGCTCGGATTTGGAGGAGACCCAGTACTTC
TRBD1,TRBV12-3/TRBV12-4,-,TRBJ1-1,CASTPGQGAGAFF,TGTGCCAGCACCCCGGGACAGGGGGCGGGAGCTTTCTTT
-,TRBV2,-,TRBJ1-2,CASRQIPYGYTF,TGTGCCAGCCGACAAATCCCCTATGGCTACACCTTC
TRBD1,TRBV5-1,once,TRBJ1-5,CASSTNLLLGTGWNQPQHF,TGCGCCAGCAGCACGAACCTTCTTCTCGGGACAGGGTGGAATCAGCCCCAGCATTTT
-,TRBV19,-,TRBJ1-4,CAVSRRGSEKLFF,TGTGCCGTTTCCAGGAGGGGATCGGAAAAACTGTTTTTT
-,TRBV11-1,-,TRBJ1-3,CASSLSRNTIYF,TGTGCCAGCAGCCTGTCTCGAAACACCATATATTTT
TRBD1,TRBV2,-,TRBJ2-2,CASSDSNRGGNTGELFF,TGTGCCAGCAGTGATTCGAACAGGGGTGGGAACACCGGGGAGCTGTTTTTT
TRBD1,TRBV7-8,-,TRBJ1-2,CASSPTGVEGYTF,TGTGCCAGCAGCCCAACAGGGGTGGAAGGCTACACCTTC
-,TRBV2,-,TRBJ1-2,CASSPGGGIRGYTF,TGTGCCAGCAGCCCGGGAGGGGGGATTCGTGGCTACACCTTC
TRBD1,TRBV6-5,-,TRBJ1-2,CAVGQGYYGYTF,TGTGCCGTAGGACAGGGCTATTATGGCTACACCTTC